This TCR beta chain is drawn from a study of control samples from healthy donors and cancer patients. The CDR3 is 14 residues long. Germline CDR1 SGHNT, CDR2 YENEEA. Trimming removed 1 base from V and 3 bases from J, with 7 bases in between. The data were produced by immunoSEQ multiplex PCR, yet TCRdb's version contains in-frame clones alone and is incomplete. In the table there are 150,000 to 200,000 clones, roughly 90% of which are singletons. Source material: blood. This chain joins TRBV11-3 and TRBJ1-3; no reliable D call. The TCR comes from a man under 40 in good health. CDR3 DNA sequence: TGTGCCAGCAGCTTAGGAGCGAGTGGAAACACCATATATTTT. This sequence encodes CASSLGASGNTIYF. Drawing the rest from reference TRBV11-3 and TRBJ1-3, the complete variable domain is EAGVVQSPRYKIIEKKQPVAFWCNPISGHNTLYWYLQNLGQGPELLIRYENEEAVDDSQLPKDRFSAERLKGVDSTLKIQPAELGDSAVYLCASSLGASGNTIYFGEGSWLTVV.